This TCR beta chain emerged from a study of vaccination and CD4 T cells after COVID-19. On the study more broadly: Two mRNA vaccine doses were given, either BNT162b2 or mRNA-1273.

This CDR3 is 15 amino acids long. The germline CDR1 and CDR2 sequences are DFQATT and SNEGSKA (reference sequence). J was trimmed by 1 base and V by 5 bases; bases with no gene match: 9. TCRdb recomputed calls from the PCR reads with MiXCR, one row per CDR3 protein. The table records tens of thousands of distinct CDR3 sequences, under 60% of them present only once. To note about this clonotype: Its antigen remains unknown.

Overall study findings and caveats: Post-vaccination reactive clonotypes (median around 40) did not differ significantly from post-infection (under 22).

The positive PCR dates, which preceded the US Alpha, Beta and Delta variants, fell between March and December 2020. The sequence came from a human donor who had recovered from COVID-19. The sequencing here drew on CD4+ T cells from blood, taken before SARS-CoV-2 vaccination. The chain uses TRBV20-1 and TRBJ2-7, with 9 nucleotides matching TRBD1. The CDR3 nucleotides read TGCAGTGCTGAAACACCGGGACAGGGATCCTACGAGCAGTACTTC. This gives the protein CSAETPGQGSYEQYF.